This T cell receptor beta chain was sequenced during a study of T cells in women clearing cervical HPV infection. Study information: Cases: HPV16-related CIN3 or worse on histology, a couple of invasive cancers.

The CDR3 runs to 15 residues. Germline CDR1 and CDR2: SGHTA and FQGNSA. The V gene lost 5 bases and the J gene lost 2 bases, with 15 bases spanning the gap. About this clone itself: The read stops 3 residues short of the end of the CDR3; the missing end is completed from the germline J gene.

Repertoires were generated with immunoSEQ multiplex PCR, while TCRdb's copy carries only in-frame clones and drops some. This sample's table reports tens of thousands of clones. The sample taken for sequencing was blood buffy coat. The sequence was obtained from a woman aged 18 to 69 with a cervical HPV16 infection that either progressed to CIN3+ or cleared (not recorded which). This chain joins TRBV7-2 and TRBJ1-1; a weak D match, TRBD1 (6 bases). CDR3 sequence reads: CASSPRTARNTEAFF. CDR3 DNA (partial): TGTGCCAGCAGCCCCCGGACAGCCCGAAACACTGAA.